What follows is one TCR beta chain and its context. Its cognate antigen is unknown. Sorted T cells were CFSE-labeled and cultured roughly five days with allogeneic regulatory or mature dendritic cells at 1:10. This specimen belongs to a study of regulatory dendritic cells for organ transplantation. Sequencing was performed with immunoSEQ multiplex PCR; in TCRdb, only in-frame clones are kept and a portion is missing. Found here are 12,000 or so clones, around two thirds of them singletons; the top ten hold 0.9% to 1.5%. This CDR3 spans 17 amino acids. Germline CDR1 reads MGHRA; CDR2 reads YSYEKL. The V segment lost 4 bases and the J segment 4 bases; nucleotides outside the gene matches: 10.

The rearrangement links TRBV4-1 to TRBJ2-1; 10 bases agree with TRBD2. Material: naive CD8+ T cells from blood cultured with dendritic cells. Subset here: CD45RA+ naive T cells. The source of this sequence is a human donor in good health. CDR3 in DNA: TGCGCCAGCAGCCCGGGGGAGCGGGGGGGCTCTTACAATGAGCAGTTCTTC. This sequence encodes CASSPGERGGSYNEQFF.